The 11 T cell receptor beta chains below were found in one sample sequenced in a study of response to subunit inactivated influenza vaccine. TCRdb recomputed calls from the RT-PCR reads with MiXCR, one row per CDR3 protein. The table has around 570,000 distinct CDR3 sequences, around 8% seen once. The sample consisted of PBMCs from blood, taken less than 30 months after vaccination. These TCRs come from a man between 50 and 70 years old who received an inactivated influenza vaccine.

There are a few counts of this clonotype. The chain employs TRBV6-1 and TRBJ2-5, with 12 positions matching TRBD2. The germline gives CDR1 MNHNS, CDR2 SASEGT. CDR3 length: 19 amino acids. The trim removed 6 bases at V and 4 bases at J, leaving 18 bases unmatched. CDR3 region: CASSKTSGSLGGARETQYF. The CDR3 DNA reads TGTGCCAGCAGCAAGACTAGCGGGAGCTTAGGGGGCGCAAGAGAGACCCAGTACTTC.

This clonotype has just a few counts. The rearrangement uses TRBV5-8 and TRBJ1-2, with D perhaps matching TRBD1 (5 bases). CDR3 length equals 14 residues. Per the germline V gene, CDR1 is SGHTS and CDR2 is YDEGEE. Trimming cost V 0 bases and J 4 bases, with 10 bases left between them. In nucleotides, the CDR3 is TGTGCCAGCAGCTTGGGGGGCCGGGCCTATGGCTACACCTTC. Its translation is CASSLGGRAYGYTF.

CDR3 sequence reads: CSARLSSDTQYF. CDR3 in DNA: TGCAGTGCTAGACTTTCCTCCGATACGCAGTATTTT. J is TRBJ2-3 and V is TRBV20-1; D call uncertain. V shed 2 bases and J shed 6 bases, with 9 bases lying between them. CDR1 DFQATT and CDR2 SNEGSKA come from the germline V gene (reference sequence). CDR3 length: 12 amino acids.

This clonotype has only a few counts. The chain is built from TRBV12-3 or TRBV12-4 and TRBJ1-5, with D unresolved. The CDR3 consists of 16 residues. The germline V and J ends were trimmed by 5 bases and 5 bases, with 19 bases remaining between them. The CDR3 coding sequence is TGTGCCAGCAGTCCGACCTCGACGGCCCCCCATCAGCCCCAGCATTTT. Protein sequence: CASSPTSTAPHQPQHF.

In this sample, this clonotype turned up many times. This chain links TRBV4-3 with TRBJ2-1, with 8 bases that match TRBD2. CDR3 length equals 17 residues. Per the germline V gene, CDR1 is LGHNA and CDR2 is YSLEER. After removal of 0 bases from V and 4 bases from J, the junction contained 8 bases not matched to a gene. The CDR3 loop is CASSQDRASGSYNEQFF. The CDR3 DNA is TGCGCCAGCAGCCAAGATAGGGCTAGCGGGTCGTACAATGAGCAGTTCTTC.

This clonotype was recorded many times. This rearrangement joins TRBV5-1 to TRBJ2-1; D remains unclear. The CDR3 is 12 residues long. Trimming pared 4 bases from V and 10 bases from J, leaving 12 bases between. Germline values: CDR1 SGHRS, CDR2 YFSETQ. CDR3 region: CASSGRPGEQFF. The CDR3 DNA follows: TGCGCCAGCAGCGGTCGGCCTGGGGAGCAGTTCTTC.

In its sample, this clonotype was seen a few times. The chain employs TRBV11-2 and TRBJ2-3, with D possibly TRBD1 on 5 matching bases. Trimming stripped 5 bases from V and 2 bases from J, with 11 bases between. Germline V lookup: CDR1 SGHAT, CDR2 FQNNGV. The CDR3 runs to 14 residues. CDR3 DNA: TGTGCCAGCAGCACAGGACCCGACACAGATACGCAGTATTTT. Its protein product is CASSTGPDTDTQYF.

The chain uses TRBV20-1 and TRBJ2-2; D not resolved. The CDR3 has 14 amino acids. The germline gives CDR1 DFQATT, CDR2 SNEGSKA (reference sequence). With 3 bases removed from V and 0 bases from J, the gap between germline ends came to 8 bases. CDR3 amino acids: CSASIASNTGELFF. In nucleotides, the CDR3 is TGCAGTGCTAGCATAGCCTCGAACACCGGGGAGCTGTTTTTT.

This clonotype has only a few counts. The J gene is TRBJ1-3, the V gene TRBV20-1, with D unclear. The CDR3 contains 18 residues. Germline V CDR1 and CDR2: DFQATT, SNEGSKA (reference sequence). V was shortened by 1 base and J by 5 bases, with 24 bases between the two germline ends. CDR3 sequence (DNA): TGCAGTGCTAGAGTAGGTTCCGGTACCGCTATCCCTAGAAACACCATATATTTT. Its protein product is CSARVGSGTAIPRNTIYF.

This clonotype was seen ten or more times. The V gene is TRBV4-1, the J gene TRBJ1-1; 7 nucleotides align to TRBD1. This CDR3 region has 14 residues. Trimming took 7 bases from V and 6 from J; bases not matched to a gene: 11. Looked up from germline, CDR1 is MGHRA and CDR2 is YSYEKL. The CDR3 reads CASTRTGQDPEAFF. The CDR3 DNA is TGCGCCAGCACCCGTACCGGACAGGACCCTGAAGCTTTCTTT.

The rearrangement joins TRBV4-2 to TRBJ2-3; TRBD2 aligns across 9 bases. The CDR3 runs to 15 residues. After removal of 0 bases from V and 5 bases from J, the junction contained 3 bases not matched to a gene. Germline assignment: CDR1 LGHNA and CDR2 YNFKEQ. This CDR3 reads CASSQDGTSLDTQYF. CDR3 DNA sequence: TGTGCCAGCAGCCAAGACGGGACTAGCTTAGATACGCAGTATTTT.